Listed below are T cell receptor beta chains from one sample, sequenced in a study of blood T cell repertoires in COVID-19. Profiled with immunoSEQ multiplex PCR; TCRdb holds only in-frame clones, not every one. There are roughly 85,000 clones in the sample; about three quarters occur only once, and around 9.4% lies in the top ten. Input material: peripheral blood. These receptors originate from a human donor in a cohort sampled during active COVID-19. CDR3s include the opening cysteine and the closing phenylalanine or tryptophan.

j_call | v_call | cdr3_aa
TRBJ2-7 | TRBV11-3 | CASSHRDTTYEQYF
TRBJ1-2 | TRBV6-5 | CASSSGAVPAGYTF
TRBJ2-7 | TRBV6-5 | CASSYSRTGPYEQYF
TRBJ1-2 | TRBV30 | CAWSVPRGGSYGYTF
TRBJ1-1 | TRBV10-1 | CASSESGRRDAFF
TRBJ2-3 | TRBV6-5 | CASRGGSPDTQYF
TRBJ1-2 | TRBV20-1 | CSASYLNYGYTF
TRBJ1-1 | TRBV18 | CASSGGTNTEAFF
TRBJ2-7 | TRBV19 | CASSPGQGSSYEQYF
TRBJ2-6 | TRBV7-9 | CASRSHSSGANVLTF
TRBJ2-1 | TRBV30 | CAWTGDNEQFF
TRBJ1-6 | TRBV5-1 | CASSLQGANSPLHF
TRBJ1-5 | TRBV2 | CASTSGQTYQPQHF
TRBJ2-7 | TRBV7-2 | CASSLTGGHYEQYF
TRBJ1-2 | TRBV2 | CASTRVGGYTF
TRBJ2-7 | TRBV5-6 | CASSLGGRGAYEQYF
TRBJ2-1 | TRBV9 | CASSPGLALNEQFF
TRBJ1-5 | TRBV6-5 | CASSGQGGNQPQHF